The 14 T cell receptor beta chains in this list originate from one sample, sequenced in a study of blood T cell repertoires in COVID-19. Produced via immunoSEQ multiplex PCR; TCRdb's table is partial and in-frame only. The table lists over 25,000 clones, around 87% of them singletons. Sequencing used peripheral blood. Receptors were obtained from a woman aged 60-70 years with active COVID-19.

The chain is built from TRBV7-9 and TRBJ2-7, with 11 nucleotides matching TRBD2. The J segment lost 6 bases and the V segment lost 3 bases, leaving 10 bases of the junction unmatched. CDR3 length: 16 amino acids. CDR1 SEHNR and CDR2 FQNEAQ come from the germline V gene (reference sequence). CDR3 amino acids: CASSLHIAGGSIEQYF. The DNA of the CDR3 is TGTGCCAGCAGCTTGCACATAGCGGGAGGGTCTATCGAGCAGTACTTC.

The CDR3 nucleotides read TGTGCCAGCAGTTCTGACAGGGGGGCGACCCAGTACTTC. Translating it yields CASSSDRGATQYF. The J gene is TRBJ2-5, the V gene TRBV5-8; 9 bases agree with TRBD1. The CDR3 loop spans 13 amino acids. The V and J ends lost 5 bases and 7 bases, in that order; junction bases with no gene match: 6. The germline V gene encodes CDR1 SGHTS and CDR2 YDEGEE.

The chain carries TRBV28 and TRBJ2-7; 9 bases agree with TRBD1. The CDR3 consists of 14 residues. Trimming took 4 bases from V and 2 from J; bases not matched to a gene: 3. The V gene's germline CDR1 is MDHEN and CDR2 SYDVKM. The CDR3 nucleotides read TGTGCCAGCAGTTACGGGACAGGGACCTACGAGCAGTACTTC. Its translation: CASSYGTGTYEQYF.

This clone was detected only once. This chain uses TRBV18 with TRBJ2-3; D uncertain. CDR1 is KGHSH, CDR2 LQKENI, per germline. The CDR3 contains 13 residues. The germline V and J ends were trimmed by 3 bases and 0 bases, with 4 bases remaining between them. CDR3 nucleotides: TGTGCCAGCTCACCCCCGAGCACAGATACGCAGTATTTT. Encoded protein: CASSPPSTDTQYF.

This chain joins TRBV6-1 and TRBJ1-5; maybe TRBD1 (5 bases). Trimming left V 1 base short and J 7 bases short, with 17 bases between. Per the germline V gene, CDR1 is MNHNS and CDR2 is SASEGT. The CDR3 contains 16 residues. The CDR3 nucleotides read TGTGCCAGCAGTGAAGACAGGCGGGGCTCGGGGCAGCCCCAGCATTTT. It codes for CASSEDRRGSGQPQHF.

Comment on this clone: The CDR3 ends on some other residue instead of the conserved phenylalanine or tryptophan, so this is likely a read error. It is unclear where the CDR3 begins or ends on the DNA, so no DNA is shown, and the CDR3 is as TCRdb lists it. The CDR3 here is CASSLGSWLGPTSSTS. The chain links TRBV5-5 to TRBJ2-7; no check of the table's D call, TRBD1, against the DNA was made. Germline loops: CDR1 SGHKS, CDR2 YYEKEE (reference sequence). The CDR3 is 16 residues long, counting both termini.

The count of this clone is one. The V and J genes are TRBV29-1 and TRBJ2-7; tentative D call: TRBD1 (6 bases). This CDR3 is 13 amino acids long. Trimming removed 4 bases at V and 3 bases at J, with 13 bases between. CDR1 and CDR2 from the germline V gene are SQVTM and ANQGSEA. The CDR3 spells CSVAQGQFYEQYF. As DNA, the CDR3 is TGCAGCGTTGCCCAAGGACAGTTCTACGAGCAGTACTTC.

The CDR3: CASSQTGVRNQPQHF. For the CDR3, the DNA is TGTGCCAGCAGCCAGACAGGGGTTCGCAATCAGCCCCAGCATTTT. V gene TRBV3-1 (or the pseudogene TRBV3-2) combines with J gene TRBJ1-5, with 8 bases fitting TRBD1. CDR3 size: 15 residues. Trimming at V came to 3 bases and at J to 2 bases, leaving 3 bases not matched to a gene. Germline V gene sequence: CDR1 LGHDT, CDR2 YNNKEL (reference sequence).

The chain is built from TRBV28 and TRBJ2-5; 10 nucleotides match TRBD2. CDR1 is MDHEN and CDR2 is SYDVKM in the germline V gene. CDR3 length equals 16 residues. V lost 10 bases and J lost 1; bases outside the gene matches: 12. CDR3 residues: CATRGRGLASQETQYF. The CDR3 region has the DNA TGTGCCACCCGGGGGAGGGGACTAGCGTCCCAAGAGACCCAGTACTTC.

V gene TRBV18 combines with J gene TRBJ2-2; 14 bases are a match to TRBD2. CDR3 length: 17 amino acids. The germline CDR1 and CDR2 sequences are KGHSH and LQKENI. J lost 9 bases, V lost 0 bases, and 6 bases had no gene match. CDR3 amino acids: CASSPPGTSGRNRELFF. The DNA for the CDR3 is TGTGCCAGCTCACCACCCGGGACTAGCGGGAGAAATAGGGAGCTGTTTTTT. Full variable domain (remainder filled in from reference TRBV18 and TRBJ2-2): NAGVMQNPRHLVRRRGQEARLRCSPMKGHSHVYWYRQLPEEGLKFMVYLQKENIIDESGMPKERFSAEFPKEGPSILRIQQVVRGDSAAYFCASSPPGTSGRNRELFFGEGSRLTVL.

This chain uses TRBV27 with TRBJ2-7; TRBD2 agrees at 8 bases. Germline loops: CDR1 MNHEY, CDR2 SMNVEV (reference sequence). The ends lost 6 bases at V and 2 bases at J; junction bases unmatched: 9. This CDR3 region has 15 residues. As DNA, the CDR3 is TGTGCCAGCAGCCCATTAGCGGGACCGACCTACGAGCAGTACTTC. Its translation is CASSPLAGPTYEQYF.

J is TRBJ2-4 and V is TRBV7-9; 9 bases match TRBD2. CDR3 size: 19 residues. Germline V CDR1 and CDR2: SEHNR, FQNEAQ (reference sequence). After removal of 5 bases from V and 0 bases from J, the junction contained 14 bases not matched to a gene. Here the CDR3 reads CASSTRLADTEIAKNIQYF. The CDR3 nucleotides are TGTGCCAGCAGCACGCGACTAGCGGACACCGAAATAGCCAAAAACATTCAGTACTTC.

The rearrangement uses TRBV19 and TRBJ1-2; D may be TRBD1 (6 bases). The V and J ends lost 5 bases and 4 bases respectively, with 17 bases between them. The germline V gene encodes CDR1 LNHDA and CDR2 SQIVND (reference sequence). The CDR3 is made up of 15 amino acids. DNA for the CDR3: TGTGCCAGTAGTCCCCAGCGGACAGATACCTATGGCTACACCTTC. Amino acid sequence: CASSPQRTDTYGYTF.

The rearrangement links TRBV18 to TRBJ2-7; possibly TRBD1 for D (5 bases). This CDR3 is built from 13 residues. The germline V gene encodes CDR1 KGHSH and CDR2 LQKENI. Trimming removed 2 bases at V and 3 bases at J, with 8 bases between. CDR3 sequence reads: CASSPGAFYEQYF. The CDR3 DNA is TGTGCCAGCTCACCAGGGGCGTTCTACGAGCAGTACTTC.